This T cell receptor beta chain is from a study of identical twins. Per germline, CDR1 SGHTA and CDR2 FQGNSA. Trimming at V came to 1 base and at J to 4 bases, leaving 7 bases not matched to a gene. The CDR3 spans 16 residues. MiXCR, applied by TCRdb to the 5' RACE reads, yields one record per CDR3 protein. The table has a few hundred thousand distinct CDR3 sequences, about 24% seen once; the top ten hold 2.9%. These data are also associated with another study on T cells expressing NK-cell markers.

The TCR sequence derives from a woman in her late teens or twenties in good health. The chain combines TRBV7-2 with TRBJ2-1; 7 positions match TRBD2. Input material: CD4+ T cells sorted from blood. For the CDR3, the DNA is TGTGCCAGCAGCTTAGGGTCCAGCGGGATTTACAATGAGCAGTTCTTC. Its translation is CASSLGSSGIYNEQFF.